The 12 T cell receptor beta chains below come from one sample, sequenced in a study of T-cell memory formation after mild COVID-19. TCRdb re-called the 5' RACE reads through MiXCR, storing one row per CDR3 protein. The data contain about 180,000 distinct CDR3 sequences, approximately 17% of them singletons. The specimen sequenced was PBMCs or a T cell subset sorted from them (not recorded which). The receptor source for this set is a man aged 18 to 35 who had mild COVID-19 (a few samples of this study predate the infection). Cell type and time point are not known.

This clonotype was picked up a small number of times. The chain employs TRBV5-1 and TRBJ2-2; tentative D call: TRBD2 (5 bases). CDR1 is SGHRS and CDR2 is YFSETQ in the germline V gene. V lost 9 bases and J lost 8, with 14 bases in between. This CDR3 has 12 amino acids. This CDR3 reads CATRKAEGELFF. The CDR3 nucleotides are TGCGCCACCCGGAAAGCGGAGGGGGAGCTGTTTTTT.

This clonotype was observed a few times. J is TRBJ2-7 and V is TRBV20-1; D is undetermined. This CDR3 is built from 14 residues. The germline CDR1 and CDR2 sequences are DFQATT and SNEGSKA (reference sequence). Trimming cost V 3 bases and J 0 bases, with 12 bases left between them. CDR3 sequence (DNA): TGCAGTGCTAGGAGGTCTGTGGACTCCTACGAGCAGTACTTC. Translated: CSARRSVDSYEQYF.

This clonotype appeared a few times. This chain uses TRBV2 with TRBJ2-1, with 7 bases fitting TRBD2. The CDR3 is 15 amino acids. J gave up 3 bases and V 6 bases, and 8 bases lay outside the gene matches. Germline V lookup: CDR1 SNHLY, CDR2 FYNNEI. In DNA, the CDR3 is TGTGCCAGCAGGGAACTAGCGTCCTACTACAATGAGCAGTTCTTC. Amino acids: CASRELASYYNEQFF.

This clonotype has a handful of counts. V and J are TRBV20-1 and TRBJ2-3; possibly TRBD2 for D (6 bases). Germline loops: CDR1 DFQATT, CDR2 SNEGSKA (reference sequence). Trimming left V 0 bases short and J 1 base short, with 11 bases between. The CDR3 covers 15 residues. The CDR3 DNA sequence: TGCAGTGCTAGAGATCAACAGCGGGGCACAGATACGCAGTATTTT. Translated: CSARDQQRGTDTQYF.

The rearrangement joins TRBV6-5 to TRBJ2-7, with no clear D. V was cut by 4 bases and J by 0 bases, with 16 bases left in between. Germline CDR1 reads MNHEY; CDR2 reads SVGAGI. The CDR3 spans 16 residues. The CDR3 DNA reads TGTGCCAGCAGTTCCGGCGTCCTAATATCCTCCTACGAGCAGTACTTC. Translating gives CASSSGVLISSYEQYF.

This clonotype was seen more than once but under ten times. This rearrangement joins TRBV4-3 to TRBJ2-7; no firm D call. This CDR3 has 11 residues. The germline V and J ends were trimmed by 3 bases and 5 bases, with 5 bases remaining between them. CDR1 and CDR2 (germline): LGHNA, YSLEER. The CDR3 loop reads CASSHPDEQYV. In DNA form, the CDR3 reads TGCGCCAGCAGCCACCCCGACGAGCAGTACGTC.

As to this clonotype: With a much larger clone just one base away, this may be a read error. The V gene is TRBV12-3 or TRBV12-4, the J gene TRBJ2-2; no definite D call. The CDR3 is 14 amino acids. The CDR3 protein is CASRSYRGTVELFF. In nucleotides, the CDR3 is TGTGCCAGCAGGTCCTACAGAGGCACCGTGGAGCTGTTTTTT.

This clonotype was recorded at least ten times. The chain couples TRBV12-3 or TRBV12-4 to TRBJ2-5; D is perhaps TRBD1 (5 bases). V lost 7 bases, J lost 4 bases, and 16 bases lay in between. The CDR3 runs to 14 residues. The DNA of the CDR3 is TGTGCCAGCACCTGGAGAAGGGGCAGAGAGACCCAGTACTTC. Amino acid sequence: CASTWRRGRETQYF.

This clonotype showed up just a few times. This chain links TRBV12-3 or TRBV12-4 with TRBJ1-4; D is perhaps TRBD1 (5 bases). This CDR3 is 13 amino acids long. V was shortened by 3 bases and J by 7 bases, with 9 bases between the two germline ends. DNA of the CDR3: TGTGCCAGCAGTTTTGGCAGGGCTGAAAAACTGTTTTTT. Its translation is CASSFGRAEKLFF.

This clonotype was counted only a few times. V is TRBV24-1 and J is TRBJ2-5; D may match TRBD1 or TRBD2 (5 bases each). Germline values: CDR1 KGHDR, CDR2 SFDVKD. The CDR3 sequence is 12 residues long. Deletions cut 1 base from V and 8 bases from J, with 7 bases between. Here the CDR3 DNA reads TGTGCCACCAGTGATTTTGGGGGAACCCAGTACTTC. Translated, it gives CATSDFGGTQYF.

The chain couples TRBV10-3 to TRBJ1-6; D is perhaps TRBD1 (5 bases). The CDR3 sequence is 13 residues long. V lost 5 bases and J 10 bases, leaving 12 bases between the germline ends. Germline loops: CDR1 ENHRY, CDR2 SYGVKD. The CDR3 here is CAISPGLRSPLHF. In nucleotides, the CDR3 is TGTGCCATCAGTCCAGGGTTGAGGTCACCCCTCCACTTT.

The V gene is TRBV13, the J gene TRBJ1-1, with D uncertain. The CDR3 is made up of 11 amino acids. V shed 6 bases and J shed 7 bases, with 9 bases lying between them. Germline CDR1 is PRHDT and CDR2 is FYEKMQ (reference sequence). CDR3: CASSPGGEAFF. The CDR3 region has the DNA TGTGCCAGCAGTCCGGGTGGTGAAGCTTTCTTT.